Presented here are 5 T cell receptor beta chains from one specimen sequenced in a study of radiotherapy plus CTLA-4 blockade in lung cancer. TCRdb keeps only in-frame clones here, not all; method: immunoSEQ multiplex PCR. The sample includes 24,000 or so clones, 70% to 75% of them seen just once. Specimen: peripheral blood, collected from a patient treated with radiotherapy plus ipilimumab. The receptors shown here come from a human donor with non-small cell lung cancer whose response to radiotherapy plus ipilimumab could not be evaluated.

The chain uses TRBV5-4 and TRBJ2-1, with D maybe TRBD2 (5 bases). CDR3 length: 14 residues. With 0 bases removed from V and 4 bases from J, the gap between germline ends came to 8 bases. Germline CDR1 SGHNT, CDR2 YYREEE (reference sequence). The CDR3 sequence is CASSLEGGYNEQFF. CDR3 nucleotide sequence: TGTGCCAGCAGCTTGGAAGGCGGGTACAATGAGCAGTTCTTC.

Written as DNA, the CDR3 is TGCGCCAGCAGCTCGCTAGCGGGACAGGGCACAGATACGCAGTATTTT. Translating gives CASSSLAGQGTDTQYF. J is TRBJ2-3 and V is TRBV5-1; tentative D call: TRBD2 (9 bases). V was pared by 3 bases and J by 1 base, with 15 bases between. This CDR3 spans 16 amino acids. Germline lookup yields CDR1 SGHRS and CDR2 YFSETQ.

The V call is TRBV19, the J call TRBJ1-5; TRBD1 matches at 9 bases. CDR1 LNHDA and CDR2 SQIVND come from the germline V gene (reference sequence). This CDR3 region has 15 residues. V gave up 1 base and J gave up 8 bases; unmatched junction bases: 6. The CDR3 here is CASSIGGTGYKPQHF. DNA for the CDR3: TGTGCCAGTAGTATAGGGGGGACAGGGTACAAGCCCCAGCATTTT.

The chain employs TRBV7-9 and TRBJ2-7; 7 nucleotides match TRBD1. J gave up 0 bases and V 4 bases, and 3 bases lay outside the gene matches. Germline V CDR1 and CDR2: SEHNR, FQNEAQ (reference sequence). This CDR3 comprises 14 residues. The chain's CDR3 is CASSSGQNSYEQYF. Here the CDR3 DNA reads TGTGCCAGCAGCTCGGGACAGAACTCCTACGAGCAGTACTTC.

Only a few counts were recorded for this clone. The V and J genes are TRBV7-2 and TRBJ2-5, with D maybe TRBD1 (5 bases). Trimming took off 4 bases at V and 7 bases at J, with 16 bases between the two ends. Germline-derived CDR1 and CDR2 are SGHTA and FQGNSA. CDR3 size: 14 residues. The CDR3 region is CASSSVTGHGTQYF. The DNA for the CDR3 is TGTGCCAGCAGCTCAGTTACCGGACACGGGACCCAGTACTTC.